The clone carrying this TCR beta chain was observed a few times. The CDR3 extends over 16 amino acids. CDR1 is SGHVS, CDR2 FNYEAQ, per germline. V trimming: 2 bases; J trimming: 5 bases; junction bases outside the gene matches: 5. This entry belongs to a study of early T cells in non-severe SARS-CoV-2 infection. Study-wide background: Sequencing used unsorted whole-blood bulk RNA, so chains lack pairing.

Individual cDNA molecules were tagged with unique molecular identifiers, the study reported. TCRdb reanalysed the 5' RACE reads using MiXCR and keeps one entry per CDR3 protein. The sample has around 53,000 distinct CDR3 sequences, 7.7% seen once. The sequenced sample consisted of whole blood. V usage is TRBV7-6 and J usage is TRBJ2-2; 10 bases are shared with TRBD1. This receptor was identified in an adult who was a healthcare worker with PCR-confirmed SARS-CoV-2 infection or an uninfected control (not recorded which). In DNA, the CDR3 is TGTGCCAGCAGCTTATCTAGGACAGGGGGAACCGGGGAGCTGTTTTTT. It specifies CASSLSRTGGTGELFF.